These 9 T cell receptor beta chains were all obtained from the same sample, sequenced in a study of T cell responses to AZD1222 COVID-19 vaccine. The protocol was immunoSEQ multiplex PCR, while the TCRdb copy is restricted to in-frame clones and leaves out a portion. The sample lists about 130,000 clones; around 87% were seen once. The specimen was peripheral blood, collected on day 0 of AZD1222 vaccination. The receptors originated from an adult in good health.

The chain joins TRBV10-3 to TRBJ2-1, with D unresolved. The CDR3 contains 13 residues. The V gene lost 3 bases and the J gene lost 5 bases, with 8 bases spanning the gap. Germline loops: CDR1 ENHRY, CDR2 SYGVKD. The CDR3 is CAISERPHNEQFF. Written as DNA, the CDR3 is TGTGCCATCAGTGAAAGGCCCCACAATGAGCAGTTCTTC.

The rearrangement links TRBV11-2 to TRBJ1-2, with D hard to call. CDR3 size: 12 residues. Looked up from germline, CDR1 is SGHAT and CDR2 is FQNNGV. Trimming cost V 2 bases and J 3 bases, with 4 bases left between them. In DNA form, the CDR3 reads TGTGCCAGCAGCTTAATCCACTATGGCTACACCTTC. It translates to CASSLIHYGYTF. The full variable domain, in which reference TRBV11-2 and TRBJ1-2 provide the parts outside the CDR3, is EAGVAQSPRYKIIEKRQSVAFWCNPISGHATLYWYQQILGQGPKLLIQFQNNGVVDDSQLPKDRFSAERLKGVDSTLKIQPAKLEDSAVYLCASSLIHYGYTFGSGTRLTVV.

The genes are TRBV25-1 and TRBJ1-1; a weak D match, TRBD1 (6 bases). The CDR3 is made up of 14 amino acids. Germline CDR1 MGHDK, CDR2 SYGVNS. The ends were cut back, 3 bases at V and 1 base at J, with 9 bases in the middle. The DNA for the CDR3 is TGTGCCAGCAGTGACGCAGGGGAGAACACTGAAGCTTTCTTT. Protein sequence: CASSDAGENTEAFF.

The chain joins TRBV5-1 to TRBJ2-2; D unclear. V lost 5 bases and J lost 0, with 5 bases in between. CDR3 length: 13 amino acids. Germline V gene lookup returns CDR1 SGHRS and CDR2 YFSETQ. CDR3 sequence: CASRPPNTGELFF. For the CDR3, the DNA is TGCGCCAGCAGACCACCGAACACCGGGGAGCTGTTTTTT.

The rearrangement joins TRBV30 to TRBJ2-7; 9 bases line up with TRBD2. The V gene end was trimmed by 0 bases and the J gene end by 3 bases; junction bases not matched to a gene: 6. Germline V lookup: CDR1 GTSNPN, CDR2 SVGIG (reference sequence). The CDR3 has 15 residues. The CDR3 DNA is TGTGCCTGGAGTGTAGCGGGGGGCGCCGACTACGAGCAGTACTTC. Protein sequence: CAWSVAGGADYEQYF.

The chain carries TRBV18 and TRBJ1-3; D possibly corresponds to TRBD1 (5 bases). Trimming pared 3 bases from V and 0 bases from J, leaving 12 bases between. This CDR3 has 16 amino acids. Germline CDR1 is KGHSH and CDR2 is LQKENI. In DNA form, the CDR3 reads TGTGCCAGCTCACCTACAGGTGTCTTCTCTGGAAACACCATATATTTT. Its protein product is CASSPTGVFSGNTIYF.

The chain joins TRBV7-8 to TRBJ1-5; D remains ambiguous. The CDR3 is 16 residues long. Trimming removed 5 bases from V and 1 base from J, with 15 bases in between. From germline, CDR1 is SGHVS and CDR2 FQNEAQ. CDR3 DNA: TGTGCCAGCAGCCCCCCTCCCCCCGGGAGCAATCAGCCCCAGCATTTT. The encoded protein is CASSPPPPGSNQPQHF. The entire variable domain, with the rest obtained from reference TRBV7-8 and TRBJ1-5, is as follows: GAGVSQSPRYKVAKRGQDVALRCDPISGHVSLFWYQQALGQGPEFLTYFQNEAQLDKSGLPSDRFFAERPEGSVSTLKIQRTQQEDSAVYLCASSPPPPGSNQPQHFGDGTRLSIL.

V usage is TRBV5-1 and J usage is TRBJ2-7, with D possibly matching TRBD2 (7 bases). CDR3 length: 16 residues. V lost 1 base and J 1 base, leaving 15 bases between the germline ends. From germline, CDR1 is SGHRS and CDR2 YFSETQ. The CDR3 bases are TGCGCCAGCAGCTTGAACACGGGGGGCAGGTCCTACGAGCAGTACTTC. Protein product: CASSLNTGGRSYEQYF. Complete variable domain (other parts from reference TRBV5-1 and TRBJ2-7): KAGVTQTPRYLIKTRGQQVTLSCSPISGHRSVSWYQQTPGQGLQFLFEYFSETQRNKGNFPGRFSGRQFSNSRSEMNVSTLELGDSALYLCASSLNTGGRSYEQYFGPGTRLTVT.

The rearrangement joins TRBV24-1 to TRBJ2-7; 11 nucleotides line up with TRBD1. This CDR3 comprises 15 residues. After removal of 3 bases from V and 5 bases from J, the junction contained 5 bases not matched to a gene. From germline, CDR1 is KGHDR and CDR2 SFDVKD. The chain's CDR3 is CATSDPGTGGHEQYF. The CDR3 DNA follows: TGTGCCACCAGTGATCCCGGGACAGGGGGTCACGAGCAGTACTTC.